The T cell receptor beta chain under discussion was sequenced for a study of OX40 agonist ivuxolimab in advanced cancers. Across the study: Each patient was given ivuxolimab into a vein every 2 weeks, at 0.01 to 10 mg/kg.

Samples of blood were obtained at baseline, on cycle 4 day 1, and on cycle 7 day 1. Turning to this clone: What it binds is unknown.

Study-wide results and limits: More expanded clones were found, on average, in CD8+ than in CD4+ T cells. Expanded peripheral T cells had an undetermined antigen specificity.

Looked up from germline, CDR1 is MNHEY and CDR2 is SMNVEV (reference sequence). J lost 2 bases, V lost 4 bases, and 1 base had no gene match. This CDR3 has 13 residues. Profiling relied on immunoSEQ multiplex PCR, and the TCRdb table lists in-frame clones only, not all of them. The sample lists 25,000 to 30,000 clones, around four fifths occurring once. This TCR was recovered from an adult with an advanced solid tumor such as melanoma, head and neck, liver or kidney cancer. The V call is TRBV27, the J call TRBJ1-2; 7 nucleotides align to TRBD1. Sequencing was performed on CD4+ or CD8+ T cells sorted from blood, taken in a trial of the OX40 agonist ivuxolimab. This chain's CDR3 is CASSSGQNYGYTF. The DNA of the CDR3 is TGTGCCAGCAGTTCGGGACAGAACTATGGCTACACCTTC.